The rows below give T cell receptor beta chains drawn from one sample of a study of CD8 T cells in ankylosing spondylitis. TCRdb itself ran the 5' RACE reads through MiXCR, one entry per CDR3 protein. The table lists roughly 220,000 distinct CDR3 sequences, about 10% of them singletons. Material for sequencing was blood, either unsorted or a sorted T cell fraction (not recorded which). Source of these receptors: a male donor with ankylosing spondylitis or in good health (not recorded which). The CDR3 runs from the conserved cysteine through the conserved F or W.

V	CDR3
TRBV29-1	CSGRQGNEQYF
TRBV6-1	CASSEAGTSYNEQFF
TRBV5-1	CASSHQETQYF
TRBV7-6	CASSQRGSGDTQYF
TRBV5-1	CASRLRVNTEAFF
TRBV7-2	CASSPTGASYEQYF
TRBV5-5	CASSAIDSYSGNTIYF
TRBV5-1	CASSPQPTNYGYTF
TRBV12-3/TRBV12-4	CASSPLAGGQETQYF
TRBV5-6	CASSPGRAYNEQFF
TRBV20-1	CSAPLAEGSYGYTF
TRBV7-9	CASSDVFGGKETQYF
TRBV9	CASSVTPQFNEQFF
TRBV5-1	CASRTGPSGLATNEQFF
TRBV6-5	CASSYRSGEQYF